Included here is one T cell receptor (beta chain) sequence, with context. V was pared by 1 base and J by 4 bases, with 14 bases between. Germline V CDR1 and CDR2: MGHRA, YSYEKL. The CDR3 is 15 residues long. Assay: immunoSEQ multiplex PCR; the TCRdb copy retains only in-frame clones and omits some. This sample carries around 60,000 clones, about nine tenths of them seen once, and the ten largest clones take 8.3%. This specimen belongs to a study of blood T cell repertoires in COVID-19. Looking at the study overall: PBMCs, B-cell-depleted T cells, or T cells were the source of the cDNA or gDNA that made up the material.

The sequence was collected from a human donor with active COVID-19. The donor label of this sample is uncertain. The V and J genes are TRBV4-1 and TRBJ2-7; no firm D call. Specimen: peripheral blood. In DNA, the CDR3 is TGCGCCAGCAGCCAAGCCGAAGAATCCCGGTACGAGCAGTACTTC. The encoded protein is CASSQAEESRYEQYF.